The clone carrying this T cell receptor beta chain showed up many times. Its antigen is unknown. V lost 0 bases and J lost 4, with 15 bases in between. The germline V gene has CDR1 SNHLY and CDR2 FYNNEI. CDR3 length equals 17 residues. Unique molecular identifiers tagged individual cDNA molecules. TCRdb passed the 5' RACE reads through MiXCR, listing each CDR3 protein once. The sample lists just over 25,000 distinct CDR3 sequences, roughly 4.9% occurring once. The sample belongs to a study of early T cells in non-severe SARS-CoV-2 infection. On the study more broadly: Sequenced material consisted of bulk RNA (from unsorted whole blood), and chains were unpaired.

Study-level results: In VDJdb matching, anti-spike CD8 responses were favored while private and CD4 specificities went missing.

This TCR was sampled from an adult who was a healthcare worker with PCR-confirmed SARS-CoV-2 infection or an uninfected control (not recorded which). The genes are TRBV2 and TRBJ2-2; D may match TRBD1 or TRBD2 (5 bases each). Input material: whole blood. The CDR3 DNA is TGTGCCAGCAGTGAAGCCTCAACAGGCCGGGGCACCGGGGAGCTGTTTTTT. Its protein is CASSEASTGRGTGELFF.